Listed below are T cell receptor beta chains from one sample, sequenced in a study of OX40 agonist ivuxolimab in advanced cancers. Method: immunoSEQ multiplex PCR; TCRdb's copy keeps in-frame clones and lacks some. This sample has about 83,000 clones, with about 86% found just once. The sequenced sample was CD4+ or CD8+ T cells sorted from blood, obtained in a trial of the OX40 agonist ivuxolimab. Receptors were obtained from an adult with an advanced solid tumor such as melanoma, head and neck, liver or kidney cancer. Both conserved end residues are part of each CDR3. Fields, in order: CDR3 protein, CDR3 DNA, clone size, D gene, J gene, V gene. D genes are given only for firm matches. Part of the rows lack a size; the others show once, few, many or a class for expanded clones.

CASSDPWSGLEQYF,TGTGCCAGCAGCGACCCTTGGAGCGGCCTCGAGCAGTACTTC,NA,NA,TRBJ2-7,TRBV9
CASSQGPPGASTGELFF,TGCGCCAGCAGCCAAGGTCCCCCGGGGGCGAGCACCGGGGAGCTGTTTTTT,once,NA,TRBJ2-2,TRBV4-1
CASSPFGNLNQPQHF,TGTGCCAGTAGTCCCTTCGGGAATCTCAATCAGCCCCAGCATTTT,NA,NA,TRBJ1-5,TRBV19
CASSVGGAGGLDTQYF,TGTGCCAGCAGCGTAGGAGGGGCGGGGGGGCTAGATACGCAGTATTTT,NA,TRBD2,TRBJ2-3,TRBV9
CASSIKTGELFF,TGTGCCAGTAGTATCAAGACCGGGGAGCTGTTTTTT,NA,NA,TRBJ2-2,TRBV19
CASKATTSSGANVLTF,TGTGCCAGCAAGGCGACAACTAGCTCTGGGGCCAACGTCCTGACTTTC,NA,NA,TRBJ2-6,TRBV6-6
CASTLGRGINQPQHF,TGCGCCAGCACCCTTGGTCGGGGTATTAATCAGCCCCAGCATTTT,NA,NA,TRBJ1-5,TRBV4-1
CASSAGGGDLTYEQYF,TGTGCCAGCAGCGCCGGGGGTGGAGACCTGACCTACGAGCAGTACTTC,NA,NA,TRBJ2-7,TRBV9
CASSVGGTEAFF,TGTGCCAGCAGTGTGGGCGGGACTGAAGCTTTCTTT,NA,NA,TRBJ1-1,TRBV2
CASSLSQNTEAFF,TGCGCCAGCAGCCTATCTCAGAACACTGAAGCTTTCTTT,once,NA,TRBJ1-1,TRBV5-1
CASSFGGTTEAFF,TGCGCCAGCAGCTTCGGGGGGACCACTGAAGCTTTCTTT,NA,NA,TRBJ1-1,TRBV5-1
CASSPDRGTDTQYF,TGTGCCAGCAGCCCGGACAGGGGAACAGATACGCAGTATTTT,NA,TRBD1,TRBJ2-3,TRBV7-9
CASSLGSGFGNTIYF,TGCGCCAGCAGCTTGGGTTCCGGGTTTGGAAACACCATATATTTT,once,NA,TRBJ1-3,TRBV5-1
CASSGRAYNEQFF,TGTGCCAGCAGCGGGAGGGCCTACAATGAGCAGTTCTTC,NA,TRBD2,TRBJ2-1,TRBV6-5
CASSQAPTWNTEAFF,TGCGCCAGCAGCCAAGCTCCCACATGGAACACTGAAGCTTTCTTT,NA,NA,TRBJ1-1,TRBV4-1
CASGGGLGFQPQHF,TGTGCCAGCGGGGGGGGACTGGGTTTTCAGCCCCAGCATTTT,NA,NA,TRBJ1-5,TRBV6-1
CASSLASGGADEQFF,TGTGCCAGCAGCTTAGCTAGCGGGGGGGCTGATGAGCAGTTCTTC,NA,TRBD2,TRBJ2-1,TRBV7-2
CAISESGGREQFF,TGTGCCATCAGTGAGTCCGGAGGACGGGAGCAGTTCTTC,NA,NA,TRBJ2-1,TRBV10-3
CASSHLRLSSYEQYF,TGTGCCAGCAGCCACCTCAGACTCTCCTCCTACGAGCAGTACTTC,NA,NA,TRBJ2-7,TRBV5-6
CASSSRQGSTDTQYF,TGTGCCAGCAGCTCACGACAGGGTAGCACAGATACGCAGTATTTT,NA,TRBD1,TRBJ2-3,TRBV5-4
CASSESGGDTGELFF,TGCGCCAGCAGTGAGTCAGGGGGCGACACCGGGGAGCTGTTTTTT,NA,TRBD1,TRBJ2-2,TRBV10-2
CASSPYQFTGELFF,TGCGCCAGCAGCCCTTACCAGTTCACCGGGGAGCTGTTTTTT,NA,NA,TRBJ2-2,TRBV5-1
CAISKDRGNSGANVLTF,TGTGCCATCAGTAAGGACAGGGGGAACTCTGGGGCCAACGTCCTGACTTTC,NA,TRBD1,TRBJ2-6,TRBV10-3
CASSNGGYGTGELFF,TGTGCCAGCAGCAACGGGGGATATGGCACCGGGGAGCTGTTTTTT,NA,NA,TRBJ2-2,TRBV27
CASSRRDLEGEQFF,TGCGCCAGCAGCCGCCGGGACCTCGAGGGTGAGCAGTTCTTC,NA,NA,TRBJ2-1,TRBV4-3
CASSLSGTVGPGELFF,TGTGCCAGCAGCTTAAGTGGGACAGTCGGACCCGGGGAGCTGTTTTTT,NA,TRBD1,TRBJ2-2,TRBV7-3
CASSFNAMVPYEQYF,TGTGCCAGCAGCTTTAATGCTATGGTTCCCTACGAGCAGTACTTC,NA,NA,TRBJ2-7,TRBV5-5
CAIRASIRNTGELFF,TGTGCCATCAGGGCCTCAATCAGGAACACCGGGGAGCTGTTTTTT,NA,NA,TRBJ2-2,TRBV10-3
CAQRIDSHGYTF,TGTGCTCAGAGGATAGACAGTCATGGCTACACCTTC,NA,NA,TRBJ1-2,TRBV7-2
CAWESDRDYGYTF,TGTGCCTGGGAAAGTGACAGGGACTATGGCTACACCTTC,NA,TRBD1,TRBJ1-2,TRBV30
CASSILGRGEKLFF,TGTGCCAGTAGTATATTGGGCAGGGGAGAAAAACTGTTTTTT,NA,NA,TRBJ1-4,TRBV19
CASSPGGSGKAFF,TGTGCCAGCAGCCCCGGGGGGAGCGGTAAAGCTTTCTTT,NA,NA,TRBJ1-1,TRBV7-8